The T cell receptor beta chain described here comes from a study of blood T cells in healthy people across ages. PCR was performed a second time for 7 to 11 cycles using a sample-barcoded 5' primer and a J-beta primer mix. TCRdb fed the 5' RACE reads into MiXCR, producing one record per CDR3 protein. The sample lists roughly 800,000 distinct CDR3 sequences; about three fifths were seen once. The source material was blood. The TCR sequence derives from a man aged 30 to 45 in good health.

The CDR3 DNA is TGTGCCAGTTCGGGGACGGCGAATGAAAAACTGTTTTTT. It is translated as CASSGTANEKLFF. The chain recombines TRBV6-1 with TRBJ1-4, with D maybe TRBD1 (5 bases). The V end lost 9 bases, the J end lost 5 bases, and 13 bases lay between the germline ends. The CDR3 extends over 13 amino acids. Looked up from germline, CDR1 is MNHNS and CDR2 is SASEGT.